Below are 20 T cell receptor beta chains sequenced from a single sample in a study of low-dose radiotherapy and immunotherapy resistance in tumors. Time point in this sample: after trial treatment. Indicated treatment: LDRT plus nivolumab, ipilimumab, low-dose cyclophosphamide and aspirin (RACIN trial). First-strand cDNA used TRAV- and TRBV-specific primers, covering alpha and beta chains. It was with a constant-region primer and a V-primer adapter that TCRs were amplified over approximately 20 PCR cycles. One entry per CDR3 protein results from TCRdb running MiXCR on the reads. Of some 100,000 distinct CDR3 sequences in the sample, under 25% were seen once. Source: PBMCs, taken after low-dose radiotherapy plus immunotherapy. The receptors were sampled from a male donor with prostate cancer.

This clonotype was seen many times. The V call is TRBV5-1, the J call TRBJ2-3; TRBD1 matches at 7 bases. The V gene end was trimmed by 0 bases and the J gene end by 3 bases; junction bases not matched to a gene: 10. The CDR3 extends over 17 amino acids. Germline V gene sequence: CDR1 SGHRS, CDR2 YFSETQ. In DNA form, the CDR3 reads TGCGCCAGCAGCTTGGGGGGCTGGGACAGTCCTACAGATACGCAGTATTTT. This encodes CASSLGGWDSPTDTQYF. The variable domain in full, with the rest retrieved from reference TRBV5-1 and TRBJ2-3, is KAGVTQTPRYLIKTRGQQVTLSCSPISGHRSVSWYQQTPGQGLQFLFEYFSETQRNKGNFPGRFSGRQFSNSRSEMNVSTLELGDSALYLCASSLGGWDSPTDTQYFGPGTRLTVL.

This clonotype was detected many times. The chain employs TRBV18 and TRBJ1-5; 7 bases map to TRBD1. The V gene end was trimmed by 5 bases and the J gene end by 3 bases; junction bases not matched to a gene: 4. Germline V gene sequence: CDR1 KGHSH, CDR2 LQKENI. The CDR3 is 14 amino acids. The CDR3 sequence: CASSKDRNNQPQHF. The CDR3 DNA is TGTGCCAGCTCAAAGGACAGGAACAATCAGCCCCAGCATTTT. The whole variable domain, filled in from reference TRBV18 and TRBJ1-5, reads NAGVMQNPRHLVRRRGQEARLRCSPMKGHSHVYWYRQLPEEGLKFMVYLQKENIIDESGMPKERFSAEFPKEGPSILRIQQVVRGDSAAYFCASSKDRNNQPQHFGDGTRLSIL.

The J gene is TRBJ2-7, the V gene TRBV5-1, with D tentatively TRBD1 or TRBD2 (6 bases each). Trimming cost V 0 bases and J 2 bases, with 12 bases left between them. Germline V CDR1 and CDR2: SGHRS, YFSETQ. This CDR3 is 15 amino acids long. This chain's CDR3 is CASSLVIGGPYEQYF. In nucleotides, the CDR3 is TGCGCCAGCAGCTTGGTTATTGGGGGGCCCTACGAGCAGTACTTC.

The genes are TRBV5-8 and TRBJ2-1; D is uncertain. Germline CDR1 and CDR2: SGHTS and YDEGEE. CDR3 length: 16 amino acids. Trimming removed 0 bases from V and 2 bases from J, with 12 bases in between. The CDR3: CASSLAGSEAYNEQFF. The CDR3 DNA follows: TGTGCCAGCAGCTTGGCTGGGTCAGAGGCCTACAATGAGCAGTTCTTC.

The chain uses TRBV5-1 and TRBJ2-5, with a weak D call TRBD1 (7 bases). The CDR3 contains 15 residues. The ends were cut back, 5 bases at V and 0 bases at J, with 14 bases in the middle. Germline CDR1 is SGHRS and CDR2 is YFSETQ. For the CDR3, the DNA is TGCGCCAGCAGATTCAGGGGGGAGTACCAAGAGACCCAGTACTTC. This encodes CASRFRGEYQETQYF. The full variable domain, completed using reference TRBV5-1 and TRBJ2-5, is KAGVTQTPRYLIKTRGQQVTLSCSPISGHRSVSWYQQTPGQGLQFLFEYFSETQRNKGNFPGRFSGRQFSNSRSEMNVSTLELGDSALYLCASRFRGEYQETQYFGPGTRLLVL.

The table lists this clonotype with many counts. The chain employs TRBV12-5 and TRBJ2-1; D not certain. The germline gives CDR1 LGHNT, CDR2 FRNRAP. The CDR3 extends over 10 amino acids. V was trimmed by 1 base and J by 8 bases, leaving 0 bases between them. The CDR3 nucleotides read TGTGCTAGTGGTTTGGATGAGCAGTTCTTC. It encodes CASGLDEQFF.

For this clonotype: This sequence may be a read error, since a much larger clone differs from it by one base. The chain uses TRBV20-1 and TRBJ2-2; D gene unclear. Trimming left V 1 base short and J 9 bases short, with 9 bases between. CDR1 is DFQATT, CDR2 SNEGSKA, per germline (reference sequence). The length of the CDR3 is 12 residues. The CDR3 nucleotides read TGCAGTGCTAGAGTAACCCCCAGGGAGCTGTTTTTT. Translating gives CSARVTPRELFF.

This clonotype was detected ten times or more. CDR3 nucleotides: TGTGCCAGCAGCCACGGGACAGACGCAGATACGCAGTATTTT. Encoded protein: CASSHGTDADTQYF. The gene calls are TRBV3-1 and TRBJ2-3; 7 bases fit TRBD1. The junction had 4 bases not matched to a gene; V was cut back by 3 bases and J by 4 bases. Per germline, CDR1 LGHDT and CDR2 YNNKEL (reference sequence). The CDR3 loop spans 14 amino acids.

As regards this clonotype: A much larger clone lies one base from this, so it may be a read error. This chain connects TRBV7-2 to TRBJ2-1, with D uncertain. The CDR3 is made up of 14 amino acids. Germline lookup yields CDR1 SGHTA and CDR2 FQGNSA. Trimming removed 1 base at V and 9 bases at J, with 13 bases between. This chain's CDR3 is CTSSLVIGLGEQFF. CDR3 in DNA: TGTACCAGCAGCTTAGTCATAGGGCTGGGTGAGCAGTTCTTC. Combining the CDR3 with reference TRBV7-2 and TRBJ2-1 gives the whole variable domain GAGVSQSPSNKVTEKGKDVELRCDPISGHTALYWYRQSLGQGLEFLIYFQGNSAPDKSGLPSDRFSAERTGGSVSTLTIQRTQQEDSAVYLCTSSLVIGLGEQFFGPGTRLTVL.

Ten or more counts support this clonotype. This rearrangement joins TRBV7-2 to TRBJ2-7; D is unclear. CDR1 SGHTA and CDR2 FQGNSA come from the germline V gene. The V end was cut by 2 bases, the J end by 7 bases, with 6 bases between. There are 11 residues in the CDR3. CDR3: CASSLRWEQYF. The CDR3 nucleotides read TGTGCCAGCAGCTTACGCTGGGAGCAGTACTTC.

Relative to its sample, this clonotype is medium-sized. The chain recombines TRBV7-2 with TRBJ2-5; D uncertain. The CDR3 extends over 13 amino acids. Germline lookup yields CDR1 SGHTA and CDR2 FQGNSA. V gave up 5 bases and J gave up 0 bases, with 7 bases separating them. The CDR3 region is CASSLGHQETQYF. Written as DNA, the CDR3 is TGTGCCAGCAGCCTAGGCCACCAAGAGACCCAGTACTTC.

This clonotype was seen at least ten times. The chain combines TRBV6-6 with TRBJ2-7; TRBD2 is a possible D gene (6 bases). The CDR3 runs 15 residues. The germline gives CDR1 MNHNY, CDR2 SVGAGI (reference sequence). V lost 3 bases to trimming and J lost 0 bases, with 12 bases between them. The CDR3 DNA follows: TGTGCCAGCAGTTATCAGGCGGGGCGCTCCTACGAGCAGTACTTC. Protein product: CASSYQAGRSYEQYF.

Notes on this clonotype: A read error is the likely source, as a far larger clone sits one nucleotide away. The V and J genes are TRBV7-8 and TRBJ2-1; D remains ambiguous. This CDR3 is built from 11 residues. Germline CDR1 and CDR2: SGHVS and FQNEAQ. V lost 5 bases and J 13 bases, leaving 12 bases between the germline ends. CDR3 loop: CASSTSRTQFF. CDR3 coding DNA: TGTGCCAGCAGCACAAGTCGGACCCAGTTCTTC.

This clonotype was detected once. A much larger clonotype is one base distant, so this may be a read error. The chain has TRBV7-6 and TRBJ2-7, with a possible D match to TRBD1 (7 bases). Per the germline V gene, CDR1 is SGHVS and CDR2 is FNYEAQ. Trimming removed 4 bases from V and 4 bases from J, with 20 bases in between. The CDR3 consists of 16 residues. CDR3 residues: CASSSQGGHGQYEQYF. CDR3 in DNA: TGTGCCAGCAGCTCCCAGGGGGGCCATGGGCAATACGAGCAGTACTTC.

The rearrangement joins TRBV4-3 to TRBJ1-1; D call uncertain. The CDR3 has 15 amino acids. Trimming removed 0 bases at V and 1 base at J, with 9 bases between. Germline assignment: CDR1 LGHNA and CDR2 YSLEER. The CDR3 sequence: CASSQELGSNTEAFF. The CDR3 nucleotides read TGCGCCAGCAGCCAAGAGCTGGGCTCGAACACTGAAGCTTTCTTT.

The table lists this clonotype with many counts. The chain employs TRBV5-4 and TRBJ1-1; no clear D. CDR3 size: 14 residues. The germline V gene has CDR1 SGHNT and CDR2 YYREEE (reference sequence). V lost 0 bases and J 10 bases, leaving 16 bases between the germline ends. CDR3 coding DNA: TGTGCCAGCAGCTTGGACCGGGGTTTAGGTGGAGCTTTCTTT. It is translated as CASSLDRGLGGAFF.

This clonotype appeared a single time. This CDR3 is CASSTPSPGSASGANVLTF. The CDR3 nucleotides read TGTGCCAGCAGTACTCCATCCCCCGGGAGCGCCTCTGGGGCCAACGTCCTGACTTTC. The rearrangement joins TRBV21-1 to TRBJ2-6; the table's D call, TRBD1, has no DNA check behind it. TRBV21-1 is tagged as a pseudogene. There are 19 residues in the CDR3.

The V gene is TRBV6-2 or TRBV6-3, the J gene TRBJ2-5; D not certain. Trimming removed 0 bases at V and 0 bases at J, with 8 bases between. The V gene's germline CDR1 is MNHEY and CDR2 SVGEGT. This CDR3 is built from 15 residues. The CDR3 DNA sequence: TGTGCCAGCAGTTACTCGATCGGTGACCAAGAGACCCAGTACTTC. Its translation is CASSYSIGDQETQYF.

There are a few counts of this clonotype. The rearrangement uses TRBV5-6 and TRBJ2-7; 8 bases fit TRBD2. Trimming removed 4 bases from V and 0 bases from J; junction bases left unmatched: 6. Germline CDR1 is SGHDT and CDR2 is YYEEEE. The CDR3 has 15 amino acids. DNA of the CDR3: TGTGCCAGCAGCAGACCGGGGGGGACCTCCTACGAGCAGTACTTC. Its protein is CASSRPGGTSYEQYF.

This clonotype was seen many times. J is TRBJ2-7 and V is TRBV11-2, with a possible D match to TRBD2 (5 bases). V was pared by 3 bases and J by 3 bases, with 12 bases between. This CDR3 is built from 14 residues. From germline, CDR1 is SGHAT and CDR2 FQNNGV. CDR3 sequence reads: CASSFGLEHYEQYF. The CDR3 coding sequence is TGTGCCAGCAGCTTTGGACTGGAGCACTACGAGCAGTACTTC.